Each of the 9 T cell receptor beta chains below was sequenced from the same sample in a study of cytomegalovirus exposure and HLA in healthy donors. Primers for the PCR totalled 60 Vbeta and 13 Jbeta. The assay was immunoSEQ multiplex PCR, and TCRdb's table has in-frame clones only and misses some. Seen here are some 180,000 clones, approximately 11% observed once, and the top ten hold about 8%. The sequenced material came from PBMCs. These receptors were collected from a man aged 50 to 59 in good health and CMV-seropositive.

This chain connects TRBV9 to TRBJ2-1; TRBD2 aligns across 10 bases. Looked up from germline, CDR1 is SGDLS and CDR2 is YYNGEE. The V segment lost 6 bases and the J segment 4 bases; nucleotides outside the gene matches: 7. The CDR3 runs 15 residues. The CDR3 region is CASNLAGEFYNEQFF. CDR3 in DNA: TGTGCCAGCAACCTAGCGGGGGAGTTTTACAATGAGCAGTTCTTC.

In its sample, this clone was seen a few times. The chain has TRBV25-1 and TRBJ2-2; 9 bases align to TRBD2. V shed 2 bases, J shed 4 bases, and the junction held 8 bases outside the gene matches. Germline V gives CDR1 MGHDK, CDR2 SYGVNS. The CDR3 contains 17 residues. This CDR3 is CASSETAGGRGTGELFF. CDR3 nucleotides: TGTGCCAGCAGTGAAACCGCGGGGGGGCGGGGCACCGGGGAGCTGTTTTTT.

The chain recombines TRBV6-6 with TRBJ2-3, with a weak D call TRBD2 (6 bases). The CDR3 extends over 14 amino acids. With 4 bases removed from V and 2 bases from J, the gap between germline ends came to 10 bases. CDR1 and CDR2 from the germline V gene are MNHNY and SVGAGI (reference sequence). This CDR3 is CASSFSGFTDTQYF. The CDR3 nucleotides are TGTGCCAGCAGTTTTAGCGGATTCACAGATACGCAGTATTTT.

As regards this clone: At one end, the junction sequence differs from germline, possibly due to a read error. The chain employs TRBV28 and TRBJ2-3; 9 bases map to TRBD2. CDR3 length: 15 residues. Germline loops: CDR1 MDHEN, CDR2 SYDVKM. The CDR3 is CATLSAGTSTDKQYF. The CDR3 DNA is TGTGCCACATTGTCAGCGGGGACTAGCACAGATAAGCAGTATTTT.

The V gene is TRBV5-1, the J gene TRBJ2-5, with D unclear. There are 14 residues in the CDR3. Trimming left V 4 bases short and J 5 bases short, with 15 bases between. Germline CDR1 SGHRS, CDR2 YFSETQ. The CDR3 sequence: CASSNTQAGETQYF. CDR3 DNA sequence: TGCGCCAGCAGCAACACTCAGGCAGGCGAGACCCAGTACTTC.

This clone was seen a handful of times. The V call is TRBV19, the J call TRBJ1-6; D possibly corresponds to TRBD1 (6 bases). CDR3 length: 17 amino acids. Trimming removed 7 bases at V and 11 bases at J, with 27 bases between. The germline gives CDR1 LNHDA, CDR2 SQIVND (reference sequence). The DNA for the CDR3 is TGTGCCAGTACCCCTCGGTCGGACAGCGGATCTGGAACACCCCTCCACTTT. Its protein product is CASTPRSDSGSGTPLHF.

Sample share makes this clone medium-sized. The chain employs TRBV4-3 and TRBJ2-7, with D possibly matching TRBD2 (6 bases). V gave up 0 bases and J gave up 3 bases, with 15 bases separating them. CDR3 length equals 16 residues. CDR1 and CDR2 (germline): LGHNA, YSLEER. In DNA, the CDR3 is TGCGCCAGCAGCCAAGACGACGGAGGGGCCTTCTACGAGCAGTACTTC. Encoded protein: CASSQDDGGAFYEQYF.

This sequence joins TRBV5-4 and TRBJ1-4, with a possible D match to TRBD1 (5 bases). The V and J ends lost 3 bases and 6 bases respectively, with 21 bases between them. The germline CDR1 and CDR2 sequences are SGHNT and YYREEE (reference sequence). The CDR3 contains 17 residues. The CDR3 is CASSSRLGRGSDEKLFF. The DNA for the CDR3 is TGTGCCAGCAGCTCTCGACTTGGTAGGGGCTCGGATGAAAAACTGTTTTTT.

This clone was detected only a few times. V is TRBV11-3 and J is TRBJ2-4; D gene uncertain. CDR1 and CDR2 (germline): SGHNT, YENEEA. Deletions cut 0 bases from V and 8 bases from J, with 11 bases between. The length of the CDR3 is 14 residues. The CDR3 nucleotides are TGTGCCAGCAGCTTAGACAGGTTCGGCGACATTCAGTACTTC. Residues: CASSLDRFGDIQYF.